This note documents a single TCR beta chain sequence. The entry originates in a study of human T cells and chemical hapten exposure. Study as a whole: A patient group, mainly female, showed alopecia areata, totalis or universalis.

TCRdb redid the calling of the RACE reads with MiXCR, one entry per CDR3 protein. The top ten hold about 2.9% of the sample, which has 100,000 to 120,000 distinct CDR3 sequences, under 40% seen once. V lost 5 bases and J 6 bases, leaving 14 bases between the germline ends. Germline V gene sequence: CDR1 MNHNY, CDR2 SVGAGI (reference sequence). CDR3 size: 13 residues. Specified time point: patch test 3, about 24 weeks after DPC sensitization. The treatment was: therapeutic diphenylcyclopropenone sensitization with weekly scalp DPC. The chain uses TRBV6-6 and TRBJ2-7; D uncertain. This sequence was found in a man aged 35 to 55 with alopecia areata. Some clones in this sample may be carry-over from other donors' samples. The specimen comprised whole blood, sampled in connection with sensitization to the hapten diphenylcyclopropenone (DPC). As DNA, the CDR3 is TGTGCCAGCAGTCTCTACTCCGACGGCGAGCAGTACGTC. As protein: CASSLYSDGEQYV.